Described below is a single T cell receptor beta chain sequence and its context. This clonotype was seen only a few times. The antigen it binds to is not known. No base qualities exist here, and no much larger clone lies one base off it. Libraries were prepared through 5' RACE. Instrument used: NextSeq 500. The TCR library protocol attached unique molecular identifiers to individual cDNA molecules to correct for sequencing error and PCR bias. Sequencing covered both TCR alpha and beta chains, and within each sample the abundances of alpha and beta sequences were tightly co-correlated. Under the source paper's analysis protocol: Decombinator V4 was used to annotate the V gene, J gene and CDR3 of the TCR sequences. TCRs were defined as expanded if a significant change between any two time points was detected under a Poisson model with p below 0.0001. TCR abundances were normalised to the total number of TCRs sequenced in each sample and reported as counts per million. MAIT TCRs were defined by TRAV1-2 paired with TRAJ12, TRAJ20 or TRAJ33, and iNKT TCRs by TRAV10 paired with TRAJ18. VDJdb, accessed on 1 November 2021, was searched for TCRs annotated for CMV, EBV and SARS-CoV-2, and TCRs annotated for more than one antigen were excluded. TCRdb reprocessed the public reads (quality trimming at Q25 with fastp, clone calling with MiXCR) and kept in-frame beta chains. Rows merge per CDR3 protein into single entries with the most common DNA and genes. None of the V and J calls come from the authors' own analysis; TCRdb made them. The sample records about 81,000 distinct CDR3 sequences, 11% to 15% of which are singletons. 9.5% to 12% of the sample is held by the ten biggest clonotypes.

Set within a cohort of healthcare workers in London, UK, this nested case-control study involved weekly PCR testing of nasopharyngeal swabs along with blood sampling. Healthcare workers were recruited between 23 and 31 March 2020, during the week of the UK lockdown, and were followed weekly for up to about 16 weeks. The germline V gene supplies CDR1 SGHTA and CDR2 FQGTGA. V is pruned by 6 bases and J by 6 bases, leaving 9 bases of the junction without a gene match. The CDR3 holds 15 amino acids from the cysteine to the phenylalanine. The only DNA kept is the CDR3, 45 bases in frame from the first base. The data were obtained in a study of early T cells in non-severe SARS-CoV-2 infection (dated by TCRdb to the early 2020s). Regarding the study in general: Because TCR sequencing relied on bulk RNA taken from unsorted whole blood, pairing of alpha and beta chains was not possible.

What the authors observed across the whole study: VDJdb matching was skewed toward anti-spike CD8 responses and likely underestimated virus-specific expansions, missing private and CD4 specificities.

The TCR comes from an adult who was a healthcare worker with PCR-confirmed SARS-CoV-2 infection or an uninfected control (not recorded which). The source material was whole blood. The chain employs TRBV7-3 and TRBJ2-1, with TRBD2 identical over 9 junction bases. Here the CDR3 is given as CASSLALAGFNEQFF. The nucleotide sequence is TGTGCCAGCAGTTTAGCACTAGCGGGTTTCAATGAGCAGTTCTTC.